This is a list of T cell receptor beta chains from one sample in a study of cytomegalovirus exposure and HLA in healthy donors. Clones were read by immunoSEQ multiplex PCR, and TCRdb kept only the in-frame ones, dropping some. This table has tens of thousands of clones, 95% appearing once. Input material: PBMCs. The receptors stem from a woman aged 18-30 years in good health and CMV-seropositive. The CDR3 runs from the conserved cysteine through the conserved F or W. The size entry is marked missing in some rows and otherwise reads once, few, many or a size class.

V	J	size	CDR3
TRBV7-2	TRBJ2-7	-	CASSPEGGGAFWQYF
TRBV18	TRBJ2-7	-	CASSPQTSATYEQYF
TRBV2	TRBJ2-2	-	CASSEGVRGTTGELFF
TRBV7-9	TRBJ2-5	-	CASSWTEGETQYF
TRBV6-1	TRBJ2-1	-	CASRLAGDTYNEQFF
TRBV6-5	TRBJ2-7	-	CASSMTGLNYEQYF
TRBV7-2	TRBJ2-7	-	CASSGPANEQYF
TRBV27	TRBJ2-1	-	CASRAGLRPDEQFF
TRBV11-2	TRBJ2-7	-	CASSLPWQSYEQYF
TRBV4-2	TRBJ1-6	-	CASSPLGRLDRGSPLHF
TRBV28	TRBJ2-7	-	CASSSPGGREIYEQYF
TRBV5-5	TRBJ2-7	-	CASSLGGLSSYEQYF
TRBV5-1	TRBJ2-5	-	CASSSLTGGETQYF
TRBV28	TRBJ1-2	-	CASSLSGEGNYGYTF
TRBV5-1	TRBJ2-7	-	CASSWRGATYEQYF
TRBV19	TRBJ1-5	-	CASRTTGSNQPQHF
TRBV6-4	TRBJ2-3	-	CASSGSGGSDTQYF
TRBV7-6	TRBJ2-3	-	CASSSAGADTQYF
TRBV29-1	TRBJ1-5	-	CSVIPGTGGAPQHF
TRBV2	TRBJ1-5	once	CASSEGRGGGQPQHF
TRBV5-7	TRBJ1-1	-	CASSIFDRVGTEAFF
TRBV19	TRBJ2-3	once	CASRQTPHGDTQYF
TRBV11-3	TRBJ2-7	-	CASSSGREFDEQYF
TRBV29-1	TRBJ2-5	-	CSVRIPGKGETQYF
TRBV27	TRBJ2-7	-	CASISDSLRDKPYEQYF
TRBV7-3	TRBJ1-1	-	CASSLTGQGYTEAFF
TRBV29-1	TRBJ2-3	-	CSVEAFSTDTQYF
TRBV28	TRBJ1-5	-	CASQTGGGNQPQHF
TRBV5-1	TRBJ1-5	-	CASSRDSQNQPQHF
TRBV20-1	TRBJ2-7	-	CSASDNHEQYF
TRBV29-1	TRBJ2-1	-	CSVGLGEQFF